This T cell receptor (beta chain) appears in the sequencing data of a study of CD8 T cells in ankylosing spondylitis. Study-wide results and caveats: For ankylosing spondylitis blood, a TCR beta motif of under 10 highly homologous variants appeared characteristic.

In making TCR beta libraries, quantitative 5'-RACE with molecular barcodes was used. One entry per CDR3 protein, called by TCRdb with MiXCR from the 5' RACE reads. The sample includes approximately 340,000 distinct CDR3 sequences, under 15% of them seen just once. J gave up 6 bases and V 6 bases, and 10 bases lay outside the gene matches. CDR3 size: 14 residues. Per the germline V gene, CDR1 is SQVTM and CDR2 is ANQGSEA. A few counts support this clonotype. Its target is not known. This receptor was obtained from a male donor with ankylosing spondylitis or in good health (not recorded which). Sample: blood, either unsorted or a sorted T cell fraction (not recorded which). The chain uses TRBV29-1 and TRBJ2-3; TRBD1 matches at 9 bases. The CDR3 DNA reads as TGCAGCGTCGCCCGGGACAGGGACCGGGATACGCAGTATTTT. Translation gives CSVARDRDRDTQYF.